This TCR beta chain was recorded in a study of T-cell memory formation after mild COVID-19. Turning to the study itself: Largely donor-specific TCR clusters were found. The study, taken as a whole, reports: Contracting clones from day 15 to 85 showed balanced CD4/CD8; later expanders favored CD4+.

This clonotype was seen a handful of times. Its antigen remains unknown. Each CDR3 protein is one row after TCRdb ran MiXCR on the 5' RACE reads. This repertoire shows approximately 100,000 distinct CDR3 sequences, about 23% found once; its top ten account for around 45%. This clonotype was obtained from a man aged 18 to 30 who had mild COVID-19 (a few samples of this study predate the infection). Cell type and time point are not known. Material: PBMCs or a T cell subset sorted from them (not recorded which).

CDR3 amino acids: CASSENAQYF. The CDR3 DNA sequence: TGTGCCAGCAGCGAAAATGCCCAGTACTTC. The genes are TRBV7-9 and TRBJ2-5; D uncertain. CDR3 length: 10 amino acids. Looked up from germline, CDR1 is SEHNR and CDR2 is FQNEAQ (reference sequence). The V end lost 5 bases, the J end lost 9 bases, and 7 bases lay between the germline ends.